This T cell receptor (beta chain) was captured in a study of identifying expanded T cells in peripheral blood. Clones were read by immunoSEQ multiplex PCR, and TCRdb kept only the in-frame ones, dropping some. The sample records about 81,000 clones, around 83% being singletons. The V gene lost 3 bases and the J gene lost 6 bases, with 14 bases spanning the gap. Germline CDR1 MDHEN, CDR2 SYDVKM. This CDR3 contains 15 residues. This clonotype was sampled from a person aged 18 to 70 in good health. The rearrangement links TRBV28 to TRBJ1-4; the D is unclear. Sequencing was performed on blood. The CDR3 bases are TGTGCCAGCAGTTTGCAGCTCGGATATGATGAAAAACTGTTTTTT. As protein: CASSLQLGYDEKLFF. The variable domain in full, completed from reference TRBV28 and TRBJ1-4, reads DVKVTQSSRYLVKRTGEKVFLECVQDMDHENMFWYRQDPGLGLRLIYFSYDVKMKEKGDIPEGYSVSREKKERFSLILESASTNQTSMYLCASSLQLGYDEKLFFGSGTQLSVL.